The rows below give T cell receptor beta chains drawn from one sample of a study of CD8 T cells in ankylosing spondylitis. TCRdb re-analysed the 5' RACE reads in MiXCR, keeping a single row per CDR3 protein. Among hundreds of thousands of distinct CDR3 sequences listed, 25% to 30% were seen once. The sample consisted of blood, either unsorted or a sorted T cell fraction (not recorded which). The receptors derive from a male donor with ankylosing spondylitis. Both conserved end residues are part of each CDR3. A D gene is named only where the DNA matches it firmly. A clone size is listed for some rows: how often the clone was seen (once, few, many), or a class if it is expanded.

CDR3: CASRDGRTSTDTQYF
DNA: TGCGCCAGCAGGGACGGCAGGACGAGCACAGATACGCAGTATTTT
V: TRBV5-1
D: NA
J: TRBJ2-3
size: many

CDR3: CSVARAGTDTQYF
DNA: TGCAGCGTTGCGAGGGCTGGCACAGATACGCAGTATTTT
V: TRBV29-1
D: NA
J: TRBJ2-3
size: NA

CDR3: CASSPDRGSPLHF
DNA: TGTGCCAGCAGCCCGGACCGGGGCTCACCCCTCCACTTT
V: TRBV13
D: NA
J: TRBJ1-6
size: NA

CDR3: CAISDAVGEETQYF
DNA: TGTGCCATCAGTGATGCGGTAGGGGAAGAGACCCAGTACTTC
V: TRBV10-3
D: NA
J: TRBJ2-5
size: few

CDR3: CASSDDGFDDGTDTQYF
DNA: TGTGCCAGCAGTGATGACGGTTTCGACGACGGGACAGATACGCAGTATTTT
V: TRBV28
D: NA
J: TRBJ2-3
size: NA

CDR3: CASSQTDYQPQHF
DNA: TGTGCCAGCAGCCAAACCGACTATCAGCCCCAGCATTTT
V: TRBV3-1
D: NA
J: TRBJ1-5
size: few

CDR3: CASSPMSGEKAKNIQYF
DNA: TGTGCCAGCAGTCCTATGTCAGGGGAGAAAGCCAAAAACATTCAGTACTTC
V: TRBV12-3/TRBV12-4
D: NA
J: TRBJ2-4
size: NA

CDR3: CATSRDQPGKGTQYF
DNA: TGTGCCACCAGCAGAGATCAGCCGGGAAAAGGGACCCAGTACTTC
V: TRBV15
D: NA
J: TRBJ2-5
size: few

CDR3: CASSDVGGYQPQHF
DNA: TGTGCCAGCAGTGATGTGGGGGGGTATCAGCCCCAGCATTTT
V: TRBV6-1
D: NA
J: TRBJ1-5
size: NA

CDR3: CASSPNQRLASLIISGEFF
DNA: TGTGCCAGCAGCCCCAACCAGCGACTAGCGAGCCTTATCATAAGTGGGGAGTTCTTC
V: TRBV3-1
D: TRBD2
J: TRBJ2-1
size: few

CDR3: CSARDFQESSYNEQFF
DNA: TGCAGTGCTAGAGATTTCCAGGAGAGCTCCTACAATGAGCAGTTCTTC
V: TRBV20-1
D: NA
J: TRBJ2-1
size: many

CDR3: CSASPGVAGGLPTDTQYF
DNA: TGCAGTGCTAGCCCCGGGGTAGCGGGAGGGCTTCCCACAGATACGCAGTATTTT
V: TRBV20-1
D: TRBD2
J: TRBJ2-3
size: NA

CDR3: CSARTGDHGYTF
DNA: TGCAGTGCTAGGACAGGGGACCATGGCTACACCTTC
V: TRBV20-1
D: TRBD1
J: TRBJ1-2
size: few

CDR3: CSARTRQGAKGYTF
DNA: TGCAGTGCTAGAACTAGACAGGGGGCGAAGGGCTACACCTTC
V: TRBV20-1
D: TRBD1
J: TRBJ1-2
size: NA

CDR3: CASSSLAGNYYNEQFF
DNA: TGTGCCAGCAGTTCACTAGCGGGGAATTACTACAATGAGCAGTTCTTC
V: TRBV27
D: TRBD2
J: TRBJ2-1
size: few

CDR3: CASRMSGSAPTDTQYF
DNA: TGTGCCAGCAGGATGAGCGGGAGTGCCCCCACAGATACGCAGTATTTT
V: TRBV4-2
D: TRBD2
J: TRBJ2-3
size: NA

CDR3: CASSISGRRFF
DNA: TGTGCCAGCAGTATAAGCGGGAGGAGGTTCTTC
V: TRBV2
D: TRBD2
J: TRBJ2-1
size: NA

CDR3: CASSQDNSAYNEQFF
DNA: TGTGCCAGCAGCCAAGATAATAGCGCCTACAATGAGCAGTTCTTC
V: TRBV3-1
D: NA
J: TRBJ2-1
size: NA

CDR3: CASSLFEGEAFF
DNA: TGTGCCAGCAGTTTATTTGAGGGTGAAGCTTTCTTT
V: TRBV12-3/TRBV12-4
D: NA
J: TRBJ1-1
size: few

CDR3: CASSDRRGQGAREQYF
DNA: TGTGCCAGCAGTGATAGACGGGGACAGGGGGCACGGGAGCAGTACTTC
V: TRBV7-8
D: TRBD1
J: TRBJ2-7
size: few

CDR3: CASSLVGLKEKLFF
DNA: TGCGCCAGCAGCTTGGTGGGGCTGAAGGAAAAACTGTTTTTT
V: TRBV5-1
D: NA
J: TRBJ1-4
size: NA

CDR3: CASSSFGTNWVPNQPQHF
DNA: TGTGCCAGCAGCTCGTTCGGGACAAATTGGGTCCCCAATCAGCCCCAGCATTTT
V: TRBV5-4
D: NA
J: TRBJ1-5
size: few

CDR3: CASSLWGLAANSYNEQFF
DNA: TGCGCCAGCAGCTTGTGGGGACTAGCGGCCAACTCCTACAATGAGCAGTTCTTC
V: TRBV5-1
D: TRBD2
J: TRBJ2-1
size: few